This paragraph covers one T cell receptor beta chain sequence. There are 16 residues in the CDR3. The germline V and J ends were trimmed by 8 bases and 2 bases, with 19 bases remaining between them. CDR1 is MNHEY, CDR2 SVGAGI, per germline. Clones were read by immunoSEQ multiplex PCR, and TCRdb kept only the in-frame ones, dropping some. The table records roughly 95,000 clones, approximately 86% of them present only once. These data come from a study of control samples from healthy donors and cancer patients. The rearrangement uses TRBV6-5 and TRBJ1-3, with D maybe TRBD1 (5 bases). The sample comprised blood. The receptor comes from a man under 40 in good health. The CDR3 nucleotides are TGTGCCAGCGGTTGGGGCAGTCAACAGACTGGAAACACCATATATTTT. The encoded protein is CASGWGSQQTGNTIYF.